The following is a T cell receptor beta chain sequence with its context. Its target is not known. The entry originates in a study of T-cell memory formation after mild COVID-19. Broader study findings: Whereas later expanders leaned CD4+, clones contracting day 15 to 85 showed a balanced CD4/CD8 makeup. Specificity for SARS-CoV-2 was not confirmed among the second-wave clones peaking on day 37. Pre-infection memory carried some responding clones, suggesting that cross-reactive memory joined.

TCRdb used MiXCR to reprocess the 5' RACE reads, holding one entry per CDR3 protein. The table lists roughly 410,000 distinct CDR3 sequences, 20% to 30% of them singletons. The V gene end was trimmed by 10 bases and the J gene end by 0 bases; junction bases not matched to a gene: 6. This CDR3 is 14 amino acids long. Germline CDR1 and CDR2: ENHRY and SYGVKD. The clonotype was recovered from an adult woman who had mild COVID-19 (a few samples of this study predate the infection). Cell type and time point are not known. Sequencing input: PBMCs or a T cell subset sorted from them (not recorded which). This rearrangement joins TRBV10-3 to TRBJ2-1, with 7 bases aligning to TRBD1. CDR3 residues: CATKGASSYNEQFF. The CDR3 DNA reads TGTGCCACCAAGGGGGCGAGCTCCTACAATGAGCAGTTCTTC.